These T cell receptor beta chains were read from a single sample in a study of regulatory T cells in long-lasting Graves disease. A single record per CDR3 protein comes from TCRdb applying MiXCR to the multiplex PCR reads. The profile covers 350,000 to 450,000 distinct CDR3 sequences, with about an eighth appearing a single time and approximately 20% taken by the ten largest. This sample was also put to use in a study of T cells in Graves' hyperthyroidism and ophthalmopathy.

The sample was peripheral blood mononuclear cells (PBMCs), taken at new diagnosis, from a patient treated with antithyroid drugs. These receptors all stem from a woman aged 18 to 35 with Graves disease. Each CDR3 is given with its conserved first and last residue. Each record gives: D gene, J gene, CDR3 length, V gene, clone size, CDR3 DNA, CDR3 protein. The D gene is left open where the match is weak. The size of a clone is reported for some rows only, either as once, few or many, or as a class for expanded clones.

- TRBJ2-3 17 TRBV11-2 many TGTGCCAGCAGCTTAGGGGCCCGCAGGGGCCGCACAGATACGCAGTATTTT CASSLGARRGRTDTQYF
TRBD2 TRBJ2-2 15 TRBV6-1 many TGTGCCAGCAAACCGGGACTAGCTGAAACCGGGGAGCTGTTTTTT CASKPGLAETGELFF
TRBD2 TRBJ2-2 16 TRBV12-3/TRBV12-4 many TGTGCCAGCAGTTTGGGACTAGCGGGATTACGTGATGGGCTGTTTTTT CASSLGLAGLRDGLFF
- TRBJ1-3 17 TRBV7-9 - TGTGCCAGCAGTAAAAAAGGTCCGGGATCCTCTGGAAACACCATATATTTT CASSKKGPGSSGNTIYF
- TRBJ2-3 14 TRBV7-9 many TGTGCCAGCAGCTCGACAGTTCGTATAGATACGCAGTATTTT CASSSTVRIDTQYF
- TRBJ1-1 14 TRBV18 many TGTGCCAGCACACCCTCTTGGGGGAACACTGAAGCTTTCTTT CASTPSWGNTEAFF
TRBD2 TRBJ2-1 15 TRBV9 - TGTGCCAGCAGCCCCGGGGGGAACTCCTACAATGGGCAGTTCTTC CASSPGGNSYNGQFF
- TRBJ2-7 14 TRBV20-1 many TGCAGTGCTAGAGATGCTAGCGTGGTTGACGAGCAGTACTTC CSARDASVVDEQYF
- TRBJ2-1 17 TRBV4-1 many TGCGCCAGCAGCCAAGTGGAGGCCGATAGCTCCTACAATGAGCAGTTCTTC CASSQVEADSSYNEQFF
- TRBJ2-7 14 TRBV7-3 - TGTGCCAGCAGCGTAAGCGGAGCAACCTACGAGCGGTACTTC CASSVSGATYERYF
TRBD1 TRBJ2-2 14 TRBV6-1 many TGTGCCAGCCGTGAAGGGGAAGGGGGCCGGGAGCTGTTTTTT CASREGEGGRELFF
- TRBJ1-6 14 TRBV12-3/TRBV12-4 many TGTGCCAGCAGCCCTTGGGGCAGGTCTTCACCCCTCCACTTT CASSPWGRSSPLHF
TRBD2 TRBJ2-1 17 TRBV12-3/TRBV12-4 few TGTGCCAGCATCTTTAAAATGACTAGCGGAGCGAACAATGAGCAGTTCTTC CASIFKMTSGANNEQFF
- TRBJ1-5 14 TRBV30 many TGTGCCTGGGCTACCACCCATAGCAATCAGCCCCAGCATTTT CAWATTHSNQPQHF
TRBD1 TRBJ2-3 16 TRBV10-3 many TGTGCCATCAGTGACTCGGACAGGGTTGGCACAGATACGCAGTATTTT CAISDSDRVGTDTQYF
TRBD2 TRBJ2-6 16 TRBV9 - TGTGCCAGCAGCGTAGCGGGGGGAACTGGGGCCAACGTCCTGACTTTC CASSVAGGTGANVLTF
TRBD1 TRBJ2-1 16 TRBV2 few TGTGCCAGCAGTTATTTAGAGGGGGCTTACTACAATGAGCAGTTCTTC CASSYLEGAYYNEQFF
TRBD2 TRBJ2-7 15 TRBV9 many TGTGCCAGCAGCGGGAAGGCGGGAGGGCGCTACGAGCAGTACTTC CASSGKAGGRYEQYF
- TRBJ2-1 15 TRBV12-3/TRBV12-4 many TGTGCCAGCAGTTTACAGGCGACTCGCGACAATGAGCAGTTCTTC CASSLQATRDNEQFF
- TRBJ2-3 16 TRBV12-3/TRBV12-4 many TGTGCCAGCAGCCCGGGCCGTCGAGCGGTGGGAGATACGCAGTATTTT CASSPGRRAVGDTQYF
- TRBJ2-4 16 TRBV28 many TGTGCCAGCAGTTTAGCCCGCGTCATAAGACAAGGCATTCAGTACTTC CASSLARVIRQGIQYF
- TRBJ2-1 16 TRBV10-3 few TGTGCCATCAGTGAAGCAGGACAGAGCTCCTACAATGAGCAGTTCTTC CAISEAGQSSYNEQFF
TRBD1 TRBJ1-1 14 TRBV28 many TGTGCCAGCAGTTTAGGACAGGGGTACACTGAAGCTTTCTTT CASSLGQGYTEAFF
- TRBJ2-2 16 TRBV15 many TGTGCCACCAGAGATTACCCAGGGTGGAACACCGGGGAGCTGTTTTTT CATRDYPGWNTGELFF
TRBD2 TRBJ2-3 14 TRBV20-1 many TGCAGTGCCATTAGCGGGGGGCCCACAGATACGCAGTATTTT CSAISGGPTDTQYF
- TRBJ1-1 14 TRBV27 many TGTGCCAGCAGTTTTGGACAGCTGAACACTGAAGCTTTCTTT CASSFGQLNTEAFF
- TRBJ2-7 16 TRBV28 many TGTGCCAGCAGTACCCCCCCCAGGTCTATTGGGTACGAGCAGTACTTC CASSTPPRSIGYEQYF
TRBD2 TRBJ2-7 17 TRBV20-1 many TGCAGTGCTAGGAGCTCAGGGAGGCGGGAGCTTTATGGCGAGCAGTACTTC CSARSSGRRELYGEQYF
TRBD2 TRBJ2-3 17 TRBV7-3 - TGCGCCAGCAGCTTAAAAGGGAGGGGACTCGGGACAGATACGCAGTATTTT CASSLKGRGLGTDTQYF
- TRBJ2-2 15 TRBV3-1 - TGTGCCAGCAGCCATTATGGGACGAACACCGGGGAGCTGTTTTTT CASSHYGTNTGELFF
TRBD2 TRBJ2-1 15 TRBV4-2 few TGTGCCAGCAGCCAAGAGGCGGGAGTCTACAATGAGCAGTTCTTC CASSQEAGVYNEQFF
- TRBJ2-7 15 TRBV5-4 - TGTGCCAGCAGCTTGGCCGGGCGGGGCTCCTACGAGCAGTACTTC CASSLAGRGSYEQYF
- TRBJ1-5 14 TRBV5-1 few TGCGCCAGCAGCTTGGAGGGTTCCCCCCAGCCCCAGCATTTT CASSLEGSPQPQHF
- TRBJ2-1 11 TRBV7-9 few TGTGCCAGCAGCTGGGTGGGGGAGCAGTTCTTC CASSWVGEQFF